This T cell receptor (beta chain) was recorded in a study of CD8 T cells in ankylosing spondylitis. Libraries of TCR beta came from quantitative 5'-RACE with molecular barcodes. TCRdb independently ran MiXCR on the 5' RACE reads; one entry per CDR3 protein. The sample shows about 200,000 distinct CDR3 sequences, roughly 13% of them seen only once. Study outcomes and limitations: Researchers report that disease-linked clones proved CD8+ and relatively rare in peripheral blood. Reportedly, matched ankylosing spondylitis synovial fluid was significantly enriched for disease-linked clones. There were earlier reports of some motif variants in reactive arthritis synovial fluid and blood.

Germline-derived CDR1 and CDR2 are SGHAT and FQNNGV. The CDR3 is 16 amino acids. With 5 bases removed from V and 4 bases from J, the gap between germline ends came to 18 bases. Comment on this clonotype: Antigen specificity is unknown.

V gene TRBV11-2 combines with J gene TRBJ2-1; D is perhaps TRBD2 (6 bases). The clonotype comes from a male donor with ankylosing spondylitis or in good health (not recorded which). Sample: blood, either unsorted or a sorted T cell fraction (not recorded which). The CDR3, as DNA: TGTGCCAGCAGCCTTGGACCGGGAGCGATATACAATGAGCAGTTCTTC. It encodes CASSLGPGAIYNEQFF. Using reference TRBV11-2 and TRBJ2-1 for the parts outside the CDR3, the full variable domain is EAGVAQSPRYKIIEKRQSVAFWCNPISGHATLYWYQQILGQGPKLLIQFQNNGVVDDSQLPKDRFSAERLKGVDSTLKIQPAKLEDSAVYLCASSLGPGAIYNEQFFGPGTRLTVL.